One and the same sample provided the 3 T cell receptor beta chains below, sequenced in a study of T cells in Graves' hyperthyroidism and ophthalmopathy. From RNA transcripts, TCR beta CDR3 regions were amplified. First-round RT-PCR targeting the TCR CDR3 was performed with the HTBI primer set. TCRdb re-called the multiplex PCR reads with MiXCR, one entry per CDR3 protein. The data contain some 510,000 distinct CDR3 sequences, around 20% of them seen just once; the ten biggest clones take up 26%. What was sequenced was blood. These receptors were taken from a man between 18 and 35 years old with Graves' hyperthyroidism.

This clonotype was picked up a small number of times. V gene TRBV7-9 combines with J gene TRBJ2-6, with a possible D match to TRBD1 (5 bases). The CDR3 spans 15 residues. V gave up 5 bases and J gave up 4 bases, with 12 bases separating them. Germline V CDR1 and CDR2: SEHNR, FQNEAQ (reference sequence). The CDR3 region has the DNA TGTGCCAGCAGCCCTTCAGGGTGGGGGGCCAACGTCCTGACTTTC. Translating it yields CASSPSGWGANVLTF.

About this clonotype: A read error may produce the germline difference seen at one junction end. The J gene is TRBJ2-2, the V gene TRBV6-5; 7 positions match TRBD1. The germline V gene has CDR1 MNHEY and CDR2 SVGAGI. The CDR3 has 14 residues. Written as DNA, the CDR3 is TGTGCCATCAGTTACTCAGGGGGAACCGGGGAGCTGTTTTTT. Translating gives CAISYSGGTGELFF.

This clonotype was seen only a few times. This may arise from a read error, as a much more abundant clone is one base away. This is likely a read error, given that the CDR3 carries no conserved phenylalanine or tryptophan at its end. The gene calls are TRBV11-1 and TRBJ2-2; D unclear. The V and J ends lost 2 bases and 3 bases respectively, with 4 bases between them. CDR1 SGHAT and CDR2 FQDESV come from the germline V gene (reference sequence). The CDR3 covers 13 residues. The CDR3 DNA follows: TGTGCCAGCAGCTTACCCGACACCGGGGAGCTGTTTTTG. Translated, it gives CASSLPDTGELFL.